The T cell receptor beta chain described here comes from a study of identical twins (dated by TCRdb to 2016 to 2018). For context, the study as a whole: To test whether fetal clonotypes persist, this study deep-sequenced TCR alpha and beta repertoires from monozygotic twins, from unrelated adults of various ages, and from cord blood. Replicate twin experiments were performed at different times using different library preparation protocols to rule out contamination.

Every donor was a healthy Caucasian. The twin cohort comprised three pairs of female monozygotic twins, all aged roughly 18 to 29 years. Positive isolation kits from Invitrogen were used to isolate CD4+ and CD8+ T cell populations. The receptor library was made with 5' RACE. The sample was run on an Illumina HiSeq 2000. A universal primer binding site was introduced by template switching, and a unique molecular identifier was present in the final cDNA, enabling accurate counting of TCR cDNA molecules. First-strand cDNA for TCR alpha and beta chains was synthesized from specific primers in the conserved constant-segment region. To control for contamination, each cDNA library was double barcoded with a SMART-Mk sample barcode plus Illumina barcodes. TruSeq adapter sequences along with Illumina sample barcodes were introduced in two successive PCR steps. TCR alpha and beta cDNA libraries were sequenced on the Illumina HiSeq platform with custom primers. On the study's bioinformatics: MiGEC processed the raw reads to extract unique molecular identifiers, while MiXCR was used to determine the CDR3 positions. For each individual, recombination models were inferred using an EM algorithm with the repgenHMM and IGoR tools. The tcR package in R was used for shared clonotype analysis, with sharing normalized by the product of cloneset sizes. To study raw recombination without the effects of thymic and clonal selection, out-of-frame nonproductive sequences were analyzed. The public reads were run again by TCRdb, first through fastp at Q25 and then through MiXCR, and only productive beta chains were kept. Rows matching on CDR3 protein sequence are summarized as one entry with the most common DNA and genes. These V and J calls rely on TCRdb rather than the paper's analysis. The sample table lists some 570,000 distinct CDR3 sequences, around 20% of them with a count of one. Approximately 0.48% of the sample is in the top ten clones.

Broader findings and caveats from the paper: Because the same donors could not be followed over many years, conclusions were based on cross-sectional statistical analysis. In monozygotic twins, recombination models systematically underestimated out-of-frame TCR alpha sharing, but the models matched the sharing seen between unrelated individuals. Compared with coincidental sharing between unrelated individuals, out-of-frame TCR alpha sequences shared between twins showed an excess of sequences with low generation probability. Abundant cord blood beta clonotypes carried fewer insertions; young adult naive repertoires showed a weaker similar trend, while memory repertoires showed none. In beta out-of-frame sequences, excess twin sharing was weaker, because having fewer shared sequences lowered the signal-to-noise ratio. Invariant T cells such as MAIT and iNKT could partly confound zero-insertion analyses, although diverse VJ usage argued against such confounding for most clonotypes.

Based on the germline V gene, the CDR1 and CDR2 sequences are SGHTA and FQGNSA. V is shortened by 1 base, J by 7 bases, and the region joining them spans 13 bases. Including cysteine and phenylalanine, the CDR3 has 15 amino acids. Only CDR3 DNA is held: 45 bases, read in frame from base 1. This clonotype occurred a few times. Its antigen target is currently unknown. No base quality values were provided; no much bigger clone lies one nucleotide off. This same sample was also part of a study on yellow fever vaccine responses in identical twins. In that second paper, the authors write: The T cell response to vaccination in identical twins was reported by the authors to appear partly convergent and partly personalized. In the study, vaccine-responding T cell clones were precisely tracked in identical twins.

Input material: CD4+ T cells sorted from blood. The TCR originated in a woman aged 18-29 years in good health. The chain was built from TRBV7-2 and TRBJ1-4, with no reliable assignment of the D segment. The DNA sequence follows: TGTGCCAGCAGCTTAGTTTGGGCAGTAACTGAAAAACTGTTTTTT. Its product reads: CASSLVWAVTEKLFF.